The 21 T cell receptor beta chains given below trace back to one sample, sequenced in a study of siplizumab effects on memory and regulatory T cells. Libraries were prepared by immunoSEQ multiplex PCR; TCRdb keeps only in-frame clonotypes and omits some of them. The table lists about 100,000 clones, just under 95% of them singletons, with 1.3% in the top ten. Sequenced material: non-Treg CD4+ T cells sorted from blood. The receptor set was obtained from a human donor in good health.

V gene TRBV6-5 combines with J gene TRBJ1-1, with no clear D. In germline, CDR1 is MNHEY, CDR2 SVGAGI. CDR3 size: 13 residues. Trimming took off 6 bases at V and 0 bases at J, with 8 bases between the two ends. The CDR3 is CASRRTMNTEAFF. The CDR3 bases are TGTGCCAGCAGGCGAACAATGAACACTGAAGCTTTCTTT.

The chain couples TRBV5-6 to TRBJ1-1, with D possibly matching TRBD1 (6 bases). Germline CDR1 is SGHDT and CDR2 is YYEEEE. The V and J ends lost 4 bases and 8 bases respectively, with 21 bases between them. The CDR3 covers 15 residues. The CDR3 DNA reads TGTGCCAGCAGCCACGCAGTTACAGGGTCAAGGGAAGCTTTCTTT. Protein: CASSHAVTGSREAFF.

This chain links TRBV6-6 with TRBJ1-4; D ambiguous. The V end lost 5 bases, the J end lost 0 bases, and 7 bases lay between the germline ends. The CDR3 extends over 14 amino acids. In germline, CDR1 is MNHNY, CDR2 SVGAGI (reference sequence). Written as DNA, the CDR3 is TGTGCCAGCAGTAGGGTGCCAACTAATGAAAAACTGTTTTTT. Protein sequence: CASSRVPTNEKLFF.

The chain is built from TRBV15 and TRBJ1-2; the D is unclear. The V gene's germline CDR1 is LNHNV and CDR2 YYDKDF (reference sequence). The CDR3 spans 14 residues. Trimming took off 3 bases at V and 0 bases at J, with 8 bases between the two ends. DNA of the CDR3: TGTGCCACCAGCAGTGGCAGAGCTAACTATGGCTACACCTTC. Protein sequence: CATSSGRANYGYTF.

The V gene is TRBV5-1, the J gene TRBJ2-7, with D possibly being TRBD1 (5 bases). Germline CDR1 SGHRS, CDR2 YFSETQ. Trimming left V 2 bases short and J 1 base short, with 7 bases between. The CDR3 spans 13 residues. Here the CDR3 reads CASSFRQSYEQYF. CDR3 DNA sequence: TGCGCCAGCAGCTTCAGACAGTCCTACGAGCAGTACTTC.

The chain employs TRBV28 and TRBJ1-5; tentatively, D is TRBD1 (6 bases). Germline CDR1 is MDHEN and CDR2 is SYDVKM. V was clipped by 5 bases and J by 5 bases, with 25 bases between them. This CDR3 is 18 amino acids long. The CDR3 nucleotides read TGTGCCAGCAGTACCCCTTGGACCTCCCCTGGGGGCCATCAGCCCCAGCATTTT. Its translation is CASSTPWTSPGGHQPQHF.

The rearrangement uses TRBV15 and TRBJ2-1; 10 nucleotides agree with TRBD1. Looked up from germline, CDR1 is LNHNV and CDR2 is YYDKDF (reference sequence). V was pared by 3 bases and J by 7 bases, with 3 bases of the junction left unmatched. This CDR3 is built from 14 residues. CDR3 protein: CATSRRTGGNEQFF. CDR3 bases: TGTGCCACCAGCAGGAGGACAGGGGGAAATGAGCAGTTCTTC.

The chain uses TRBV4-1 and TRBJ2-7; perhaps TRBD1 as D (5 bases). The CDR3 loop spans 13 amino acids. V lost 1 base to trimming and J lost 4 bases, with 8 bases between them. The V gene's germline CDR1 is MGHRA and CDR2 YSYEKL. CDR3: CASSQVGAYEQYF. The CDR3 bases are TGCGCCAGCAGCCAAGTAGGGGCTTACGAGCAGTACTTC.

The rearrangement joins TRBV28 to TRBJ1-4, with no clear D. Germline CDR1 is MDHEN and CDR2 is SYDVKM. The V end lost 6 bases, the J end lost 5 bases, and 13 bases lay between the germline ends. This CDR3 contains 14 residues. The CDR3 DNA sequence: TGTGCCAGCAGCCTACACAGTGAAAATGAAAAACTGTTTTTT. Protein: CASSLHSENEKLFF.

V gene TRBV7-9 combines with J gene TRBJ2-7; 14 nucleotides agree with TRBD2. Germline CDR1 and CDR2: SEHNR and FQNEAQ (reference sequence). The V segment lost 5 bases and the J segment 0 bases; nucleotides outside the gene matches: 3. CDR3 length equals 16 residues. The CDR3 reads CASSRTSGRSSYEQYF. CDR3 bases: TGTGCCAGCAGCAGGACTAGCGGGAGGTCCTCCTACGAGCAGTACTTC.

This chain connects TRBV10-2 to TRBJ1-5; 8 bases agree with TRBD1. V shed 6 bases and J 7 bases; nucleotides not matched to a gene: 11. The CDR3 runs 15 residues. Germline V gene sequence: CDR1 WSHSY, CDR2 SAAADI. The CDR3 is CASSETTGVGQPQHF. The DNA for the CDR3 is TGCGCCAGCAGCGAGACGACAGGGGTAGGGCAGCCCCAGCATTTT.

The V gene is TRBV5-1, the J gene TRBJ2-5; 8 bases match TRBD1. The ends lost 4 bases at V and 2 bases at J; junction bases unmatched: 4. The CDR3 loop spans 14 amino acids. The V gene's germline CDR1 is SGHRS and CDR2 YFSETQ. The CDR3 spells CASSPRTGQETQYF. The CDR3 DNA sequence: TGCGCCAGCAGCCCTCGGACAGGGCAAGAGACCCAGTACTTC.

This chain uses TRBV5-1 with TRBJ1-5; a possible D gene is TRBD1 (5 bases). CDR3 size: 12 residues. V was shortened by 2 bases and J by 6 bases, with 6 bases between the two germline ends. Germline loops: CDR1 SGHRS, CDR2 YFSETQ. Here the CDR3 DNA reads TGCGCCAGCAGCTTTGGGGGTCAGCCCCAGCATTTT. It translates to CASSFGGQPQHF.

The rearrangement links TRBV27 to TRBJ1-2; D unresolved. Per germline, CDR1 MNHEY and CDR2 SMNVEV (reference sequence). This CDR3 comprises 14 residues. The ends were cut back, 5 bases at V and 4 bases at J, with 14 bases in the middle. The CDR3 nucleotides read TGTGCCAGCAGTACCAACGACAAGATCTATGGCTACACCTTC. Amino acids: CASSTNDKIYGYTF.

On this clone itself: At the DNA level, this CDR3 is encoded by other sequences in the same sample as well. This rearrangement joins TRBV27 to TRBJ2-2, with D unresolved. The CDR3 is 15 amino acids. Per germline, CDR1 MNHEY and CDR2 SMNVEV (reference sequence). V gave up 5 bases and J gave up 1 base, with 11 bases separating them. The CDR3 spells CASSRLRGNTGELFF. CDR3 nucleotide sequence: TGTGCCAGCAGTCGGTTACGAGGGAACACCGGGGAGCTGTTTTTT.

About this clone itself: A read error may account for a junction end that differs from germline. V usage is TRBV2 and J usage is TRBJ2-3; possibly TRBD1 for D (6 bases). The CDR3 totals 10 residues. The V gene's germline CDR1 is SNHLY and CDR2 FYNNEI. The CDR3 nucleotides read TGTGCCAGCAGTAAGCCGGGACATCTTTTT. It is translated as CASSKPGHLF. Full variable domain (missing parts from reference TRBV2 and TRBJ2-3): EPEVTQTPSHQVTQMGQEVILRCVPISNHLYFYWYRQILGQKVEFLVSFYNNEISEKSEIFDDQFSVERPDGSNFTLKIRSTKLEDSAMYFCASSKPGHLFGPGTRLTVL.

The DNA of the CDR3 is TGCGCCAGCAGCCTGACGAAGACAAGGATGAAGGAGACCCAGTACTTC. Translation gives CASSLTKTRMKETQYF. The chain links TRBV5-1 to TRBJ2-5; D is ambiguous. CDR1 and CDR2 (germline): SGHRS, YFSETQ. The CDR3 runs 16 residues. V shed 4 bases and J shed 5 bases, with 21 bases lying between them.

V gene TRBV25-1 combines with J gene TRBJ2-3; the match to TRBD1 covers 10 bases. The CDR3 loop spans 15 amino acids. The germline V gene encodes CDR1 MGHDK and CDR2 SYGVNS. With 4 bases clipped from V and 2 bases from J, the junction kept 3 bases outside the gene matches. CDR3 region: CASSGGTGVTDTQYF. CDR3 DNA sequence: TGTGCCAGCAGTGGGGGGACAGGGGTCACAGATACGCAGTATTTT.

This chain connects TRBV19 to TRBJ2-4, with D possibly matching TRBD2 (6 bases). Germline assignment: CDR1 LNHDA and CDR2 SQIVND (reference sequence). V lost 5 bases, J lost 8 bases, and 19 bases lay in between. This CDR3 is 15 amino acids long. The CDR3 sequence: CASSWGRLDTDIQYF. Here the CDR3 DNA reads TGTGCCAGTAGTTGGGGGAGGCTAGATACGGACATTCAGTACTTC.

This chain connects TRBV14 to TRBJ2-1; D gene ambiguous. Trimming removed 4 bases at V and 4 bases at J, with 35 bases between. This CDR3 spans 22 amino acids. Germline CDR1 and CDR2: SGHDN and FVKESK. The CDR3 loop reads CASSPTVGRSSSPQESYNEQFF. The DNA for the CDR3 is TGTGCCAGCAGCCCCACCGTCGGACGGAGCTCCAGCCCCCAGGAGTCTTACAATGAGCAGTTCTTC. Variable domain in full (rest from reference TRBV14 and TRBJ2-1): EAGVTQFPSHSVIEKGQTVTLRCDPISGHDNLYWYRRVMGKEIKFLLHFVKESKQDESGMPNNRFLAERTGGTYSTLKVQPAELEDSGVYFCASSPTVGRSSSPQESYNEQFFGPGTRLTVL.

In nucleotides, the CDR3 is TGCGCCAGCAGCGCACGACTAGTACGAGAGGCGTCCTACGAGCAGTACTTC. It is translated as CASSARLVREASYEQYF. The chain is built from TRBV5-1 and TRBJ2-7; the D gene is possibly TRBD2 (6 bases). Germline CDR1 is SGHRS and CDR2 is YFSETQ. The V and J ends lost 4 bases and 1 base respectively, with 21 bases between them. The CDR3 runs 17 residues.